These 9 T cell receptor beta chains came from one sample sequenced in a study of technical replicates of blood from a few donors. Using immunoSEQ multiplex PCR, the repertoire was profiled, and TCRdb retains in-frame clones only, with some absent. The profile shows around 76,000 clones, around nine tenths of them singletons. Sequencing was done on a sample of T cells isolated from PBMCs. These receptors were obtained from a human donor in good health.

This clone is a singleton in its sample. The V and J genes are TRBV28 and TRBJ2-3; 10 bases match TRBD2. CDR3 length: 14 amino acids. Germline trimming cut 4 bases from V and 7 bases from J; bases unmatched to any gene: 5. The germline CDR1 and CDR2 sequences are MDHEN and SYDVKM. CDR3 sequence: CASSSGTSVNTQYF. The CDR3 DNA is TGTGCCAGCAGTTCCGGGACTAGCGTAAATACGCAGTATTTT.

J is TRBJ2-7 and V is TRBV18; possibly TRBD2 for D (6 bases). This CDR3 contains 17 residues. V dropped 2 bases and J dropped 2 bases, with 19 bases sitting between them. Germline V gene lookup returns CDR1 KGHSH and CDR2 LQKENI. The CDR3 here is CASSPVTKVEGTYEQYF. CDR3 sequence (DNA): TGTGCCAGCTCACCAGTGACTAAAGTGGAGGGAACCTACGAGCAGTACTTC.

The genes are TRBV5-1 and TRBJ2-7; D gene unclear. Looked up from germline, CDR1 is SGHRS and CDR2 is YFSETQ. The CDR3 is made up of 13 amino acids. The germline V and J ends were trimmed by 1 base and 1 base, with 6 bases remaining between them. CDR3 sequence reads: CASSLTDSYEQYF. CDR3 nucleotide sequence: TGCGCCAGCAGCTTGACAGATTCCTACGAGCAGTACTTC.

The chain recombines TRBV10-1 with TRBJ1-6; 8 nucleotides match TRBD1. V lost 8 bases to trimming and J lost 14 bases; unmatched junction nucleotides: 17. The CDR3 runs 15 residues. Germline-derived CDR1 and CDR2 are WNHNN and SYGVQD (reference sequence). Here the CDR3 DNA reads TGCGCCAGCTCGGGTCAATGGACAGGGCCTTTCACCCTCCACTTT. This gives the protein CASSGQWTGPFTLHF.

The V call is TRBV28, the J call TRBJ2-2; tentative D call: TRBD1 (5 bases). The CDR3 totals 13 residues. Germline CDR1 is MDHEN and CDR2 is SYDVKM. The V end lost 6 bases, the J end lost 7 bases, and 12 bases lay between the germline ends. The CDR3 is CASRGQGGGELFF. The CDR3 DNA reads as TGTGCCAGCAGGGGGCAGGGCGGCGGGGAGCTGTTTTTT.

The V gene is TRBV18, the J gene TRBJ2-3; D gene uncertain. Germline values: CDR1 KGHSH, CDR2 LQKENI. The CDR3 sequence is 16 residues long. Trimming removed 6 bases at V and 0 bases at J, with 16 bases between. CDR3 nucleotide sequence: TGTGCCAGCTCCCTTGCCTCAGTATCTAGCACAGATACGCAGTATTTT. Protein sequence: CASSLASVSSTDTQYF.

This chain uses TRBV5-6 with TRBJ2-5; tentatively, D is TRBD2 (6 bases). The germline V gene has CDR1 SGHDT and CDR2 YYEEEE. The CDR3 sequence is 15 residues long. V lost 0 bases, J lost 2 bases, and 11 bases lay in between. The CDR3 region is CASSLERGGQETQYF. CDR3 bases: TGTGCCAGCAGCTTGGAGAGGGGAGGACAAGAGACCCAGTACTTC.

DNA for the CDR3: TGTGCCAGCGTTCACACAGGGGACTCCGGGGAGCTGTTTTTT. Its protein product is CASVHTGDSGELFF. The chain links TRBV7-9 to TRBJ2-2; tentative D call: TRBD1 (7 bases). This CDR3 region has 14 residues. Germline V lookup: CDR1 SEHNR, CDR2 FQNEAQ (reference sequence). V was pared by 8 bases and J by 6 bases, with 16 bases between.

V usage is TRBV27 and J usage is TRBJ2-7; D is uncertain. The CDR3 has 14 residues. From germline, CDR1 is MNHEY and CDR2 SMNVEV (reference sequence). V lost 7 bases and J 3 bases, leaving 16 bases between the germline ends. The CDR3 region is CASTAALGLYEQYF. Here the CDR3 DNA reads TGTGCCAGCACCGCCGCTCTAGGCCTCTACGAGCAGTACTTC.